Presented here are 26 T cell receptor beta chains from one specimen sequenced in a study of blood T cells in healthy people across ages. Then a second PCR, running roughly 6 to 12 cycles, was carried out with a sample-barcoded 5' primer and a J-beta primer mix. TCRdb ran MiXCR on the 5' RACE reads and lists one entry per CDR3 protein. Of 600,000 to 800,000 distinct CDR3 sequences in the sample, 20% to 25% were seen once. The sequenced material came from blood. Every receptor here comes from a man aged 65-85 years in good health.

This clonotype was seen a few times. One end of the junction does not line up with germline, which may come from a read error. This chain links TRBV20-1 with TRBJ2-1; possibly TRBD2 for D (5 bases). This CDR3 is built from 17 residues. Germline V gene lookup returns CDR1 DFQATT and CDR2 SNEGSKA (reference sequence). In DNA form, the CDR3 reads TGCAGTGCAAGAGCAAACCCGCGGAGGCCCCTCGGGGATGGGCAGTTCTTC. Protein sequence: CSARANPRRPLGDGQFF.

This clonotype turned up a few times. This chain links TRBV12-3 or TRBV12-4 with TRBJ2-2; 8 bases are shared with TRBD1. The junction had 2 bases not matched to a gene; V was cut back by 5 bases and J by 3 bases. This CDR3 is built from 14 residues. The CDR3, as DNA: TGTGCCAGCAGTCGACAGGGGTACACCGGGGAGCTGTTTTTT. Translating gives CASSRQGYTGELFF.

V is TRBV29-1 and J is TRBJ2-7, with 9 bases aligning to TRBD2. With V trimmed by 4 bases and J by 7 bases, 8 bases remained unmatched. CDR3 length: 13 residues. The germline V gene has CDR1 SQVTM and CDR2 ANQGSEA. CDR3 DNA sequence: TGCAGCGTTGGTCTTAGCGGGGGCGCGGAGCAGTACTTC. Translated, it gives CSVGLSGGAEQYF.

This clonotype was recorded a few times. The chain couples TRBV10-3 to TRBJ2-7, with no clear D. The CDR3 spans 15 residues. V lost 3 bases to trimming and J lost 0 bases, with 12 bases between them. Germline CDR1 reads ENHRY; CDR2 reads SYGVKD. The CDR3 sequence: CAISDPARSSYEQYF. DNA for the CDR3: TGTGCCATCAGTGACCCCGCTAGGAGCTCCTACGAGCAGTACTTC.

This clonotype came up a few times. The chain couples TRBV24-1 to TRBJ2-5, with TRBD1 matching over 7 bases. Per the germline V gene, CDR1 is KGHDR and CDR2 is SFDVKD. The CDR3 totals 15 residues. V was pared by 3 bases and J by 5 bases, with 8 bases of the junction left unmatched. CDR3 loop: CATSDGTALGETQYF. The CDR3 bases are TGTGCCACCAGTGATGGGACAGCCCTGGGTGAGACCCAGTACTTC.

This clonotype was seen a handful of times. J is TRBJ2-7 and V is TRBV6-5; no clear D. Per germline, CDR1 MNHEY and CDR2 SVGAGI. The V gene lost 0 bases and the J gene lost 5 bases, with 11 bases spanning the gap. CDR3 length equals 14 residues. CDR3 bases: TGTGCCAGCAGTTACTCTCACCCTGGAGACGAGCAGTACTTC. Translating it yields CASSYSHPGDEQYF.

This clonotype was seen a few times. CDR3 in amino acids: CASTSPGRFNESVFF. The CDR3 DNA follows: TGTGCCAGCACATCCCCGGGGCGCTTTAATGAATCTGTGTTTTTT. The V gene is TRBV6-6, the J gene TRBJ1-4, with D perhaps TRBD1 (5 bases). CDR1 MNHNY and CDR2 SVGAGI come from the germline V gene (reference sequence). The CDR3 is 15 amino acids. V lost 7 bases, J lost 15 bases, and 27 bases lay in between.

This clonotype was counted a few times. The chain joins TRBV2 to TRBJ1-2, with a weak D call TRBD1 (6 bases). Germline CDR1 is SNHLY and CDR2 is FYNNEI. This CDR3 is built from 16 residues. V gave up 3 bases and J gave up 4 bases, with 18 bases separating them. The CDR3 sequence is CASSDGFGGAGYGYTF. CDR3 nucleotide sequence: TGTGCCAGCAGTGATGGATTTGGGGGCGCTGGCTATGGCTACACCTTC.

The sample holds a few counts of this clonotype. V gene TRBV25-1 combines with J gene TRBJ2-3, with unresolved D. The CDR3 has 12 residues. V gave up 6 bases and J gave up 4 bases, with 8 bases separating them. The germline gives CDR1 MGHDK, CDR2 SYGVNS. The CDR3 region has the DNA TGTGCCAGCAGCAACCCGCCAGATACGCAGTATTTT. Its translation is CASSNPPDTQYF.

CDR3 nucleotide sequence: TGCAGTGCTCCTAGCGGTTCCTACAATGAGCAGTTCTTC. The encoded protein is CSAPSGSYNEQFF. This chain links TRBV20-1 with TRBJ2-1, with 7 positions matching TRBD2. Per the germline V gene, CDR1 is DFQATT and CDR2 is SNEGSKA (reference sequence). V gave up 5 bases and J gave up 1 base; unmatched junction bases: 2. The CDR3 sequence is 13 residues long.

V and J are TRBV2 and TRBJ2-1, with a tentative D call TRBD2 (6 bases). The CDR3 runs to 16 residues. Germline CDR1 SNHLY, CDR2 FYNNEI. Trimming removed 4 bases from V and 2 bases from J, with 15 bases in between. CDR3 DNA: TGTGCCAGCAGTGTCTCGGCGGGGTCAACCTACAATGAGCAGTTCTTC. Its protein product is CASSVSAGSTYNEQFF.

This chain connects TRBV20-1 to TRBJ2-7; TRBD2 matches 15 bases. J lost 11 bases, V lost 6 bases, and 8 bases had no gene match. Germline V gives CDR1 DFQATT, CDR2 SNEGSKA (reference sequence). The CDR3 length is 13 residues. DNA for the CDR3: TGCAGTGCGGGGACTAGCGGGAGGTTAGACGAGTACTTC. Translation: CSAGTSGRLDEYF.

A few counts support this clonotype. The V gene is TRBV29-1, the J gene TRBJ2-7; 7 bases agree with TRBD1. This CDR3 spans 13 amino acids. Trimming at V came to 6 bases and at J to 4 bases, leaving 9 bases not matched to a gene. Germline V lookup: CDR1 SQVTM, CDR2 ANQGSEA. DNA for the CDR3: TGCAGCGTCCGACAGGGTGCATCTTACGAGCAGTACTTC. It yields the protein CSVRQGASYEQYF.

This clonotype occurred a few times. The J gene is TRBJ1-2, the V gene TRBV20-1, with a weak D call TRBD1 (5 bases). The CDR3 length is 13 residues. Germline CDR1 DFQATT, CDR2 SNEGSKA (reference sequence). Trimming pared 3 bases from V and 3 bases from J, leaving 11 bases between. This CDR3 reads CSARAQDYYGYTF. In nucleotides, the CDR3 is TGCAGTGCTAGGGCACAGGATTACTATGGCTACACCTTC.

This rearrangement joins TRBV2 to TRBJ1-4; TRBD1 agrees at 7 bases. V gave up 4 bases and J gave up 6 bases; unmatched junction bases: 5. The CDR3 has 14 residues. Germline V lookup: CDR1 SNHLY, CDR2 FYNNEI. CDR3: CASSVQRGHEKLFF. Written as DNA, the CDR3 is TGTGCCAGCAGTGTGCAGAGGGGGCATGAAAAACTGTTTTTT. Full variable domain (rest looked up from reference TRBV2 and TRBJ1-4): EPEVTQTPSHQVTQMGQEVILRCVPISNHLYFYWYRQILGQKVEFLVSFYNNEISEKSEIFDDQFSVERPDGSNFTLKIRSTKLEDSAMYFCASSVQRGHEKLFFGSGTQLSVL.

There are a few counts of this clonotype. The rearrangement links TRBV12-3 or TRBV12-4 to TRBJ1-6; 7 bases map to TRBD1. V gave up 5 bases and J gave up 5 bases; unmatched junction bases: 6. This CDR3 has 15 residues. The CDR3: CASSPPGQNNSPLHF. The CDR3 coding sequence is TGTGCCAGCAGTCCCCCGGGACAGAATAATTCACCCCTCCACTTT.

The sample holds many counts of this clonotype. The CDR3 nucleotides are TGTGCCAGCAGCCAGGTCGCCAAGTCCTACAATGAGCAGTTCTTC. Translated, it gives CASSQVAKSYNEQFF. J is TRBJ2-1 and V is TRBV4-2, with D unclear. Germline V gives CDR1 LGHNA, CDR2 YNFKEQ. V was trimmed by 3 bases and J by 1 base, leaving 10 bases between them. CDR3 length: 15 amino acids.

The chain joins TRBV20-1 to TRBJ2-3; 12 bases match TRBD2. The length of the CDR3 is 13 residues. V gave up 5 bases and J gave up 5 bases; unmatched junction bases: 2. Per germline, CDR1 DFQATT and CDR2 SNEGSKA (reference sequence). CDR3 protein: CSAPGLAGDTQYF. The CDR3 nucleotides are TGCAGTGCTCCGGGACTAGCGGGAGATACGCAGTATTTT.

This clonotype was counted a few times. This sequence joins TRBV2 and TRBJ2-3; 11 positions agree with TRBD2. The CDR3 consists of 15 residues. J was trimmed by 5 bases and V by 7 bases; bases with no gene match: 8. The V gene's germline CDR1 is SNHLY and CDR2 FYNNEI. The CDR3 loop reads CASKVLAGEVDTQYF. CDR3 sequence (DNA): TGTGCCAGCAAGGTACTAGCGGGAGAGGTAGATACGCAGTATTTT.

This clonotype was observed a few times. The chain employs TRBV27 and TRBJ1-2; 8 bases map to TRBD1. Germline CDR1 MNHEY, CDR2 SMNVEV (reference sequence). Unmatched junction bases numbered 16, after V lost 5 bases and J lost 8 bases. The CDR3 contains 16 residues. The CDR3 DNA follows: TGTGCCAGCAGTACTTACGCCGATTTGGACAGGGAGGGCTACACCTTC. Translation: CASSTYADLDREGYTF.

The V call is TRBV7-9, the J call TRBJ2-7; D is unresolved. The CDR3 runs to 14 residues. V was cut by 2 bases and J by 5 bases, with 13 bases left in between. Germline V CDR1 and CDR2: SEHNR, FQNEAQ (reference sequence). CDR3 protein: CASSLNGRNHEQYF. CDR3 bases: TGTGCCAGCAGCTTAAATGGGCGTAATCACGAGCAGTACTTC.

The chain combines TRBV5-1 with TRBJ2-2; 11 bases are shared with TRBD2. The CDR3 consists of 17 residues. With 3 bases clipped from V and 0 bases from J, the junction kept 4 bases outside the gene matches. The germline V gene encodes CDR1 SGHRS and CDR2 YFSETQ. CDR3 protein: CASSYGTSGSNTGELFF. CDR3 sequence (DNA): TGCGCCAGCAGCTATGGGACTAGCGGTTCGAACACCGGGGAGCTGTTTTTT. Full variable domain (missing parts from reference TRBV5-1 and TRBJ2-2): KAGVTQTPRYLIKTRGQQVTLSCSPISGHRSVSWYQQTPGQGLQFLFEYFSETQRNKGNFPGRFSGRQFSNSRSEMNVSTLELGDSALYLCASSYGTSGSNTGELFFGEGSRLTVL.

This clonotype was counted only a few times. This likely comes from a read error, as the CDR3 has no conserved phenylalanine or tryptophan at its end. The chain has TRBV12-3 or TRBV12-4 and TRBJ1-3; D is unclear. Trimming cost V 2 bases and J 4 bases, with 12 bases left between them. The CDR3 length is 15 residues. The CDR3 DNA reads TGTGCCAGCAGTTTATGGGCAGGCGTGGGAAACACCATATATCTT. Translated, it gives CASSLWAGVGNTIYL.

The chain employs TRBV28 and TRBJ1-2, with D uncertain. CDR1 is MDHEN and CDR2 is SYDVKM in the germline V gene. The CDR3 has 14 amino acids. V lost 6 bases, J lost 4 bases, and 15 bases lay in between. The CDR3 nucleotides read TGTGCCAGCAGCTCCTCTATTGGAATCTATGGCTACACCTTC. This encodes CASSSSIGIYGYTF.

This clonotype occurred a few times. One end of the junction varies from germline; a read error may be responsible. This chain uses TRBV5-1 with TRBJ1-6; D possibly corresponds to TRBD1 (6 bases). The CDR3 consists of 16 residues. The germline gives CDR1 SGHRS, CDR2 YFSETQ. The CDR3 DNA reads TGCGCCGGCAGCTTGGAGGGGGGATCCTATAATTCACCCCTCCACTTT. Protein: CAGSLEGGSYNSPLHF.

The CDR3 region is CSASRGHSKNIQYF. The DNA of the CDR3 is TGCAGTGCTTCCAGGGGGCATTCCAAAAACATTCAGTACTTC. The chain is built from TRBV20-1 and TRBJ2-4; TRBD1 agrees at 8 bases. The junction had 5 bases not matched to a gene; V was cut back by 5 bases and J by 2 bases. Germline V CDR1 and CDR2: DFQATT, SNEGSKA (reference sequence). This CDR3 spans 14 amino acids.